This T cell receptor beta chain was captured by sequencing in a study of OX40 agonist ivuxolimab in advanced cancers. Looking at the study overall: Patients took ivuxolimab, an agonistic anti-OX40 (CD134) antibody. Three patients responded partially, comprising one with hepatocellular carcinoma and two with cutaneous melanoma.

The cohort excluded patients with autoimmune disease history or systemic immunosuppression. As for this clone: Its antigen is as yet unknown.

TCRdb's table, derived via immunoSEQ multiplex PCR, lists solely in-frame clones and lacks some. The table includes 26,000 or so clones, 86% detected once. The CDR3 has 14 amino acids. Germline V gene data show CDR1 as SEHNR and CDR2 as FQNEAQ (reference sequence). The V and J ends lost 5 bases and 2 bases, in that order; junction bases with no gene match: 4. General study points: CD8+ T cells showed, on average, more clonal expansion than CD4+ cells.

The source material was CD4+ or CD8+ T cells sorted from blood, sampled in a trial of the OX40 agonist ivuxolimab. The chain joins TRBV7-9 to TRBJ2-7; 9 nucleotides agree with TRBD1. This sequence originates from an adult with an advanced solid tumor such as melanoma, head and neck, liver or kidney cancer. The CDR3 loop reads CASSQRDRAYEQYF. The DNA of the CDR3 is TGTGCCAGCAGCCAAAGGGACAGGGCCTACGAGCAGTACTTC.